Included here is one T cell receptor (beta chain) sequence, with context. A read error is possible here, since a much larger clone lies one base away. Co-extraction of both nucleic acids (RNA and DNA) used about 19-33 mg of unsorted bulk tissue. The sample originates from a study of tumor-infiltrating lymphocytes in primary liver carcinoma. From approximately 550 ng of total RNA, TCR beta-specific cDNA was reverse-transcribed using a constant-region primer. For TCR beta, libraries were produced by three nested multiplex PCR rounds using slightly modified ARM-PCR. TCRdb reprocessed the multiplex PCR reads with MiXCR, giving one entry per CDR3 protein. Among tens of thousands of distinct CDR3 sequences, over 65% were seen once, and the ten largest hold 25% to 30%. This clonotype was sampled from a man aged 35 to 55 with primary liver carcinoma and hepatitis B virus infection. Input material: liver tumor tissue from sampling region 3. Subset reported: tumor region T3, left-lateral pole.

In DNA, the CDR3 is TGTGCCGGCAGCGCAATACTAGTACAGTACTTC. Amino acid sequence: CAGSAILVQYF. The chain has TRBV7-9 and TRBJ2-7, with D possibly matching TRBD2 (5 bases). In germline, CDR1 is SEHNR, CDR2 FQNEAQ (reference sequence). The CDR3 loop spans 11 amino acids. Full variable domain (outside the CDR3, taken from reference TRBV7-9 and TRBJ2-7): DTGVSQNPRHKITKRGQNVTFRCDPISEHNRLYWYRQTLGQGPEFLTYFQNEAQLEKSRLLSDRFSAERPKGSFSTLEIQRTEQGDSAMYLCAGSAILVQYFGPGTRLTVT.